This T cell receptor (beta chain) was identified in a study of T cells after yellow fever vaccination. V was trimmed by 0 bases and J by 5 bases, leaving 8 bases between them. The CDR3 totals 15 residues. Germline CDR1 is LGHNA and CDR2 is YSLEER. As concerns this clonotype: Its target is unknown.

General observations from the study: After the booster, about 95% of CD4 and around nine tenths of CD8 primary-response clones were re-detected. Across the CD4 and CD8 compartments, a small share of clonotypes was present in both.

A process of 5'RACE template switching, which added a universal primer site and UMIs, was used to make TCR cDNA. TCRdb passed the 5' RACE reads through MiXCR, listing each CDR3 protein once. The sample holds about 550,000 distinct CDR3 sequences, about 19% seen once. The sequence came from a man under 40 who received the YFV17D yellow fever vaccine. This chain links TRBV4-3 with TRBJ1-6; D not certain. This specimen was PBMCs, taken 15 days after the yellow fever booster vaccination. This CDR3 reads CASSQDRRDNSPLHF. In DNA, the CDR3 is TGCGCCAGCAGCCAAGATCGCCGGGATAATTCACCCCTCCACTTT.